This is a list of T cell receptor beta chains from one sample in a study of patients and donors after allogeneic stem cell transplantation. TCRdb re-called the RT-PCR reads with MiXCR, one entry per CDR3 protein. Seen here are about 200,000 distinct CDR3 sequences, 35% to 45% observed once, and the top ten hold roughly 11%. Sequences were obtained from blood, either unsorted or a sorted T cell fraction (not recorded which). Receptors were obtained from a human donor who was either an allogeneic HSCT recipient or a stem cell or donor lymphocyte infusion donor (not recorded which). It is not recorded whose cells these are; they may come from a transplant donor. CDR3s include the opening cysteine and the closing phenylalanine or tryptophan. D genes are given only for firm matches. Not all rows give a size; the values are once, few, many and, for expanded clones, a class.

.	15	TRBJ1-1	.	TRBV5-1	TGCGCCAGCAGCTTGGAGGGCATCGGGTACACTGAAGCTTTCTTT	CASSLEGIGYTEAFF
few	15	TRBJ1-1	.	TRBV11-2	TGTGCCAGCAGCTTGTCAAATTATATTAAGACTGAAGCTTTCTTT	CASSLSNYIKTEAFF
.	14	TRBJ1-5	.	TRBV12-3/TRBV12-4	TGTGCCAGCAGTTGGCAGGCAGGAGGTCAGCCCCAGCATTTT	CASSWQAGGQPQHF
.	14	TRBJ2-1	.	TRBV9	TGTGCCAGCAGCGGGACTCAGAGGCACAATGAGCAGTTCTTC	CASSGTQRHNEQFF
few	14	TRBJ1-6	.	TRBV27	TGTGCCAGCGGTCTTAGGGGGGATCAGTCACCCCTCCACTTT	CASGLRGDQSPLHF
.	15	TRBJ1-2	.	TRBV3-1	TGTGCCAGCAGCCAACCTTATCAGGGGAATCATGGCTACACCTTC	CASSQPYQGNHGYTF
.	18	TRBJ2-4	TRBD1	TRBV20-1	TGCAGTGTTGTACCGGGACAGGGGATAAGCCTAGCCAAAAACATTCAGTACTTC	CSVVPGQGISLAKNIQYF
.	13	TRBJ1-5	.	TRBV12-3/TRBV12-4	TGTGCCAGCAGCCCAGATAGATATCAGCCCCAGCATTTT	CASSPDRYQPQHF
few	13	TRBJ1-5	TRBD1	TRBV12-3/TRBV12-4	TGTGCCAGCAACACAGGGGGCAATCAGCCCCAGCATTTT	CASNTGGNQPQHF
.	14	TRBJ1-4	TRBD1	TRBV7-9	TGTGCCAGCAGCGAGGACAGGGTGGGGGAAAAACTGTTTTTT	CASSEDRVGEKLFF
few	13	TRBJ2-3	TRBD1	TRBV5-1	TGCGCCAGCAAGGGGGCGACCACAGATACGCAGTATTTT	CASKGATTDTQYF
few	14	TRBJ2-1	.	TRBV12-3/TRBV12-4	TGTGCCAGCAGAGCTGTGGGGTCCTACAATGAGCAGTTCTTC	CASRAVGSYNEQFF
few	15	TRBJ1-1	TRBD1	TRBV7-9	TGTGCCAGCAGCTTAAACAGGGGGCTGAACACTGAAGCTTTCTTT	CASSLNRGLNTEAFF